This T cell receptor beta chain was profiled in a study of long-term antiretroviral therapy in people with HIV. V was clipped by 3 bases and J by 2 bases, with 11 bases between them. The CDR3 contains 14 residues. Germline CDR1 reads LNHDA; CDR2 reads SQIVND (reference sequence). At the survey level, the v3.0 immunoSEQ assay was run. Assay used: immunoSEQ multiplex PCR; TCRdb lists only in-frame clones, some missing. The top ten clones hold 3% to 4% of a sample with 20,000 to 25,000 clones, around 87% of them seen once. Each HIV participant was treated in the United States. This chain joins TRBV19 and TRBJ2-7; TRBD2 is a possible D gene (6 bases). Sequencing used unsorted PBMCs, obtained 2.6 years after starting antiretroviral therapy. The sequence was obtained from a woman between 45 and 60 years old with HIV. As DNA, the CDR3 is TGTGCCAGTAGTATTGGGGGGACGGCCTACGAGCAGTACTTC. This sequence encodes CASSIGGTAYEQYF.